One TCR beta chain is described in this entry. Its antigen specificity is not known. No base-level quality is on record; no much larger clone is a single base apart. These data come from a study of T cell responses to AZD1222 COVID-19 vaccine (dated by TCRdb to 2020 to 2023). Broadly, across the study: Because spike-specific TCR depth and breadth did not differ between the two schedules, AZD1222 recipients who got a second dose at roughly 4 weeks were pooled with those who got a second dose at roughly 12 weeks. A total of about 230 trial participants underwent TCR sequencing, of whom approximately 210 received two doses of AZD1222 and 26 received two doses of the MenACWY control vaccine. Trial participants were enrolled by age into subgroups of 18-55, 56-69 and 70-plus years, and roughly 150, 30 and 60 TCR-sequenced participants, respectively, were included in these subgroups.

On the study overall, not on this receptor specifically: Only five to seven AZD1222 recipients were SARS-CoV-2 seropositive at baseline, limiting conclusions about previously exposed vaccinees. Epitopes outside the regions mutated in the B.1.351 and B.1.1.7 variants were reportedly recognized by nearly half of the unique spike-specific TCRs. After two AZD1222 doses, spike-specific TCR breadth and depth were significantly higher than at day 0 and than in MenACWY recipients. Participants were mostly white British and included more females than males, and it was suggested by the authors that clonal diversity may have been underestimated. The 56-69-year group was small, and its depth increase did not reach significance, likely because of low power. The whole spike protein was spanned by vaccine-associated CD4 TCRs, and dominant responses were seen in regions 160-218 and 743-854. Because no day 14 peak-response samples were available, the repertoires could be characterized only after the peak T cell response.

V sheds 7 bases and J sheds 2 bases, leaving 6 bases between their ends. Inclusive of the bounding cysteine and phenylalanine, the CDR3 is 13 residues long. Just the 39-base CDR3 DNA is kept, in frame starting at base 1. For CDR1 and CDR2, the germline V gene (reference sequence) lists LNHDA and SQIVND. The CDR3 regions of human TCRbeta chains were analyzed by immunosequencing. As for how the authors treated the data: TCRs in the repertoires were matched against a reference library of SARS-CoV-2-specific TCRs that had been generated with the MIRA antigen-specificity platform. Breadth was defined as the fraction of unique TCRs that were SARS-CoV-2-associated, and depth was defined as the fraction of total T cells that were SARS-CoV-2-associated. Using the MIRA data, each spike-specific TCR was assigned both to the spike region to which the TCR was reactive and to a CD4 or CD8 class. Log10-transformed breadth and depth values were compared by one-way ANOVA with Sidak's multiple comparisons tests. TCRdb holds this immuneACCESS table with in-frame rearrangements only. Some clones are missing; in checked studies, unresolved V genes explain under half, and the rest has no known cause. D and trimming were read from the DNA, whereas the V and J calls and clone size are those reported in that table. The sample records about 150,000 clones, about 92% of which are singletons. The ten largest clones capture approximately 2.1% of the sample.

This sample's time point label indicates: baseline before first vaccination. Samples from vaccinated people were obtained from the UK trials COV001 and COV002, which included a single-blind randomized controlled phase 2/3 trial of AZD1222 (ChAdOx1 nCoV-19) in healthy adults. Trial participant PBMC samples were collected at day 0 and day 28 after the second dose for TCRbeta chain sequencing. The receptor's source is an adult in good health. The source material was peripheral blood, sampled on day 0 of AZD1222 vaccination. The rearranged chain carries TRBV19 and TRBJ2-6; no D gene is confidently identified. DNA sequence: TGTGCCAGTAAGGTCGCTGGGGCCAACGTCCTGACTTTC. Its protein product is CASKVAGANVLTF.